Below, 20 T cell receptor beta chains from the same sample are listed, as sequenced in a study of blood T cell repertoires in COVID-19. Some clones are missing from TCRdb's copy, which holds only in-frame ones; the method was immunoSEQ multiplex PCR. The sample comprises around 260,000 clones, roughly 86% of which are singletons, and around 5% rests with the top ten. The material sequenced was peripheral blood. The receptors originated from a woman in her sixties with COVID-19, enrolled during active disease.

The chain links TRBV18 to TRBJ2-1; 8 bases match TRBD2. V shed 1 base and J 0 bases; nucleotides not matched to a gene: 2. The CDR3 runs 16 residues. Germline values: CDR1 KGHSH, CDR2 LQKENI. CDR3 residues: CASSPLAGNSYNEQFF. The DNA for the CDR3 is TGTGCCAGCTCACCACTAGCGGGGAACTCCTACAATGAGCAGTTCTTC.

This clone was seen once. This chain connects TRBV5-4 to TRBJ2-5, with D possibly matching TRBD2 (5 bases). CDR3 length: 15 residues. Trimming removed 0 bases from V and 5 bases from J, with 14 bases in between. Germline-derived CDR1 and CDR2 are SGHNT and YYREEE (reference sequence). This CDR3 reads CASSLGTAFGETQYF. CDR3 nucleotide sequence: TGTGCCAGCAGCTTGGGGACTGCCTTTGGGGAGACCCAGTACTTC. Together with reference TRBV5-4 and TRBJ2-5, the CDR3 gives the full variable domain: ETGVTQSPTHLIKTRGQQVTLRCSSQSGHNTVSWYQQALGQGPQFIFQYYREEENGRGNFPPRFSGLQFPNYSSELNVNALELDDSALYLCASSLGTAFGETQYFGPGTRLLVL.

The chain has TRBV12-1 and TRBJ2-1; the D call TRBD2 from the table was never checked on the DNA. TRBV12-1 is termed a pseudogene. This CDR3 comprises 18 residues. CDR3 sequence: CASSFGTSQPHSYNEQFF. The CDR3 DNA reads TGTGCCAGCAGCTTTGGCACTAGCCAACCCCACTCCTACAATGAGCAGTTCTTC.

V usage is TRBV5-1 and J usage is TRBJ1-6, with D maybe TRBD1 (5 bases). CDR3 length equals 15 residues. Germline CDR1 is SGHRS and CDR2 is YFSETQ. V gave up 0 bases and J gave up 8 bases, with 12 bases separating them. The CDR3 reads CASSLEGRDDSPLHF. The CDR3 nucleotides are TGCGCCAGCAGCTTGGAGGGCAGGGATGATTCACCCCTCCACTTT.

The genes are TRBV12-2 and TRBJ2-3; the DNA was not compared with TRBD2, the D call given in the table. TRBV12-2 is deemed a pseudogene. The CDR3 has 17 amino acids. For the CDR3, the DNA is TGTGCAAGTCGCTTAGAGCTAGCGGGAGGAATCACAGATACGCAGTATTTT. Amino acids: CASRLELAGGITDTQYF.

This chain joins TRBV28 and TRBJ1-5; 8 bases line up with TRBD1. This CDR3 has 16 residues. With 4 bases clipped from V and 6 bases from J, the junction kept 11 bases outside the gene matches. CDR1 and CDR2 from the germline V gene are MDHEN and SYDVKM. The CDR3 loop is CASSSPYRGFRQPQHF. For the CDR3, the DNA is TGTGCCAGCAGTTCCCCCTACAGGGGGTTTCGTCAGCCCCAGCATTTT.

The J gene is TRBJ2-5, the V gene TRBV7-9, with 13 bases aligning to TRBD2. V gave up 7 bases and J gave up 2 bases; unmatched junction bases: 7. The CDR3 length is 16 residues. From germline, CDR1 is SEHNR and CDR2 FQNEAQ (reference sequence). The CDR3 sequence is CASILGLAGIQETQYF. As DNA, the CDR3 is TGTGCCAGCATCTTGGGACTAGCGGGGATACAAGAGACCCAGTACTTC.

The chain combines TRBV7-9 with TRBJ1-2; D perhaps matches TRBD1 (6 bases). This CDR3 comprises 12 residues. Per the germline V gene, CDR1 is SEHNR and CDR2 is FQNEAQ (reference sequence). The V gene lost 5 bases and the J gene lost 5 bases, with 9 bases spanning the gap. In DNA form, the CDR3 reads TGTGCCAGCAGCGTGGACAGTTATGGCTACACCTTC. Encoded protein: CASSVDSYGYTF.

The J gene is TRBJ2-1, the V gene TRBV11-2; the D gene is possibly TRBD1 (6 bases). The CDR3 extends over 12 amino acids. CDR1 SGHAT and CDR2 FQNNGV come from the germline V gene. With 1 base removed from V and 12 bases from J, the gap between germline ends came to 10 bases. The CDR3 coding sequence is TGTGCCAGCAGCTTAGCGAGGACAGCGCAGTTCTTC. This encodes CASSLARTAQFF.

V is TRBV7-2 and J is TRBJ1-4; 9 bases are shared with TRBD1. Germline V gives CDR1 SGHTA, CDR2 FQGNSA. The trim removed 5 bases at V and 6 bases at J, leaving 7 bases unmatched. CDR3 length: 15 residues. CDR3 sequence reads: CASSPATGGDEKLFF. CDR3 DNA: TGTGCCAGCAGCCCGGCGACAGGGGGAGATGAAAAACTGTTTTTT.

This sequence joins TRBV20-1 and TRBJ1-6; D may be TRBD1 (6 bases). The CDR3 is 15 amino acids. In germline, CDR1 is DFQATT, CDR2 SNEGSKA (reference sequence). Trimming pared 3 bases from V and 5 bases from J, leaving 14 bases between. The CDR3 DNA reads TGCAGTGCTAGTACAGGGCTGGGGAATAATTCACCCCTCCACTTT. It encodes CSASTGLGNNSPLHF.

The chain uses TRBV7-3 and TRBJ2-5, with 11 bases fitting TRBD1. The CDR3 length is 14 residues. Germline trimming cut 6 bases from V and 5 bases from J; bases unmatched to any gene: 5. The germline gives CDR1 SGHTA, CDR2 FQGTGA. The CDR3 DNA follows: TGTGCCAGCAGTAGGACAGGGGGCCGGGAGACCCAGTACTTC. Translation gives CASSRTGGRETQYF.

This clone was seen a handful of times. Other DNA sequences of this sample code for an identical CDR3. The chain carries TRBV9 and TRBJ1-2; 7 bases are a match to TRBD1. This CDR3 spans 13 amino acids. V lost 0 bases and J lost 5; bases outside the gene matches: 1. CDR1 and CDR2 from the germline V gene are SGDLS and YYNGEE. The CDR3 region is CASSVGTGYGYTF. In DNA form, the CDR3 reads TGTGCCAGCAGCGTAGGGACAGGATATGGCTACACCTTC. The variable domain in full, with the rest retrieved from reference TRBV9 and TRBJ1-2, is DSGVTQTPKHLITATGQRVTLRCSPRSGDLSVYWYQQSLDQGLQFLIQYYNGEERAKGNILERFSAQQFPDLHSELNLSSLELGDSALYFCASSVGTGYGYTFGSGTRLTVV.

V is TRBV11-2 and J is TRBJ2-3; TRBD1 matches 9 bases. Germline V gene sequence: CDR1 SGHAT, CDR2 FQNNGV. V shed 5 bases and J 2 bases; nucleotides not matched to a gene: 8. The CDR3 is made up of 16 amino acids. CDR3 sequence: CASSLQGASNTDTQYF. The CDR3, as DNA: TGTGCCAGCAGCCTACAGGGGGCTTCGAACACAGATACGCAGTATTTT. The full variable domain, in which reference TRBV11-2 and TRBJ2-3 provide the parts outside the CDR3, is EAGVAQSPRYKIIEKRQSVAFWCNPISGHATLYWYQQILGQGPKLLIQFQNNGVVDDSQLPKDRFSAERLKGVDSTLKIQPAKLEDSAVYLCASSLQGASNTDTQYFGPGTRLTVL.

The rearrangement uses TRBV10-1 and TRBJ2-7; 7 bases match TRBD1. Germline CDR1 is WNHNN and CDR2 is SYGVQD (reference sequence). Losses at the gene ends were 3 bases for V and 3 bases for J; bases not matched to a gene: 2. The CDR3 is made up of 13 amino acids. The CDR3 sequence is CASSDRTGYEQYF. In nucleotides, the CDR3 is TGCGCCAGCAGTGACCGGACAGGCTACGAGCAGTACTTC.

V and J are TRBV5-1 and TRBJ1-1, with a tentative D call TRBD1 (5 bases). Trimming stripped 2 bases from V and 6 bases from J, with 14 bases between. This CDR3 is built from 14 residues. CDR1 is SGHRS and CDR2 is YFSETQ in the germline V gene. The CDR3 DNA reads TGCGCCAGCAGCTTCGGGCTAAGGGGCGCTGAAGCTTTCTTT. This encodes CASSFGLRGAEAFF.

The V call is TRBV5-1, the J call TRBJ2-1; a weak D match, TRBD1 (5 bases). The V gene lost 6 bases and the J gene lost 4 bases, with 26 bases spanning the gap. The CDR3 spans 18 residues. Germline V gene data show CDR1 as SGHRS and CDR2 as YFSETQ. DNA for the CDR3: TGCGCCAGCAAGGTCAGGCAGGGTGGCACCGCGAATTACAATGAGCAGTTCTTC. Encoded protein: CASKVRQGGTANYNEQFF.

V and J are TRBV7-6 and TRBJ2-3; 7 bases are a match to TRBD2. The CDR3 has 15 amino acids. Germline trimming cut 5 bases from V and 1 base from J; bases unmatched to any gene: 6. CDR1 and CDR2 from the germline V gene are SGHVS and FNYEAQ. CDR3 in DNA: TGTGCCAGCAGCCTTAGCGGGCTACGCACAGATACGCAGTATTTT. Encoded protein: CASSLSGLRTDTQYF.

The CDR3, as DNA: TGTGCCAGCAGCTTGGCAAATCAGGATACGCAGTATTTT. Translating it yields CASSLANQDTQYF. The V gene is TRBV5-4, the J gene TRBJ2-3; D gene uncertain. Looked up from germline, CDR1 is SGHNT and CDR2 is YYREEE (reference sequence). CDR3 length: 13 amino acids. Trimming left V 0 bases short and J 6 bases short, with 8 bases between.

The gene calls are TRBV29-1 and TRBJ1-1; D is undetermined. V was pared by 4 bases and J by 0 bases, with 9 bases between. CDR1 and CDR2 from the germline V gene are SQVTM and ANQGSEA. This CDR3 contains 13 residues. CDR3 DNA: TGCAGCGTTGCCGTACACATGAACACTGAAGCTTTCTTT. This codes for CSVAVHMNTEAFF. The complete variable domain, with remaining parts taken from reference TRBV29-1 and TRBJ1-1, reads SAVISQKPSRDICQRGTSLTIQCQVDSQVTMMFWYRQQPGQSLTLIATANQGSEATYESGFVIDKFPISRPNLTFSTLTVSNMSPEDSSIYLCSVAVHMNTEAFFGQGTRLTVV.